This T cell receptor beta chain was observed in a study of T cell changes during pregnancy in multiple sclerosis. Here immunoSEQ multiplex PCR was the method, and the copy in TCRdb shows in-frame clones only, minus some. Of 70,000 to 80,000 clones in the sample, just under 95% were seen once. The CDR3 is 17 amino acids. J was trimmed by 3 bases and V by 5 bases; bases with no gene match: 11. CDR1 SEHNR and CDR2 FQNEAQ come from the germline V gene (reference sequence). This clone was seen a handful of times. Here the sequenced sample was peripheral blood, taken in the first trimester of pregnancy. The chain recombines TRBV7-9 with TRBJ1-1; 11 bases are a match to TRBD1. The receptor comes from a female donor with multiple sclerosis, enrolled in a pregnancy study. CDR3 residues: CASSPGTGGVTDTEAFF. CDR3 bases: TGTGCCAGCAGCCCAGGGACAGGGGGAGTGACAGACACTGAAGCTTTCTTT.